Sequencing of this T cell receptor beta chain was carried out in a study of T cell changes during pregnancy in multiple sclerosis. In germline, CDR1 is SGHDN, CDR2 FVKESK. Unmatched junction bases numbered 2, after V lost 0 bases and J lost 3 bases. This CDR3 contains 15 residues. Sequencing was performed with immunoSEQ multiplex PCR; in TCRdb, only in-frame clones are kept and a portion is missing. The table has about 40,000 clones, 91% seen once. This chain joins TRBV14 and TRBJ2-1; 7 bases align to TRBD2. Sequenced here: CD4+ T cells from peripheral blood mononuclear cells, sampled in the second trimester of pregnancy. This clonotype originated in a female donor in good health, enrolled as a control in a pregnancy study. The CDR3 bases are TGTGCCAGCAGCCAAGATGGGAGGGACTACAATGAGCAGTTCTTC. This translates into CASSQDGRDYNEQFF.